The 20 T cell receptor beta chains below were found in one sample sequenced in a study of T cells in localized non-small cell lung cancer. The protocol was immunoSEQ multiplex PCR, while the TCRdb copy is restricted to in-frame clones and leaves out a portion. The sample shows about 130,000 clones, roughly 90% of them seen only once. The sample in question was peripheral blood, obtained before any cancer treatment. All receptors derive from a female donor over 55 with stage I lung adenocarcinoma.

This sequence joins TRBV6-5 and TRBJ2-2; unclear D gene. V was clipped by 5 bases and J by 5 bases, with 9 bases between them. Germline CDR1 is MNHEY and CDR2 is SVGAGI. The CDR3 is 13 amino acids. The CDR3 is CASSLIWTGELFF. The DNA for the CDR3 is TGTGCCAGCAGTCTCATTTGGACCGGGGAGCTGTTTTTT.

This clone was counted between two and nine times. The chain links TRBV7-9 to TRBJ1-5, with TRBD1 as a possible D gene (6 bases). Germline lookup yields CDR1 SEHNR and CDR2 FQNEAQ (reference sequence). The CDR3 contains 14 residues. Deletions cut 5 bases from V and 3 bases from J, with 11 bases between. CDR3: CASSHAGDNQPQHF. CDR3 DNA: TGTGCCAGCAGCCACGCAGGGGACAATCAGCCCCAGCATTTT. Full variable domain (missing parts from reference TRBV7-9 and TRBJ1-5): DTGVSQNPRHKITKRGQNVTFRCDPISEHNRLYWYRQTLGQGPEFLTYFQNEAQLEKSRLLSDRFSAERPKGSFSTLEIQRTEQGDSAMYLCASSHAGDNQPQHFGDGTRLSIL.

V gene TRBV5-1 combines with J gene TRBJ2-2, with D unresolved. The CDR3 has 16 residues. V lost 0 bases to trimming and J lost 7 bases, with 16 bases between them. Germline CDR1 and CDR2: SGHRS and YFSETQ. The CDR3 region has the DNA TGCGCCAGCAGCTTGGTTTGGCCTAAACGGAGCGGGGAGCTGTTTTTT. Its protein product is CASSLVWPKRSGELFF.

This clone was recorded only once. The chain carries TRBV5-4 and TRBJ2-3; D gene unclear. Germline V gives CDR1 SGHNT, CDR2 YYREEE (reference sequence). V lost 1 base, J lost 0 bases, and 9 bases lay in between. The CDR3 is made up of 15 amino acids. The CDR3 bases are TGTGCCAGCAGCTTGTTGGCGGCTAGCACAGATACGCAGTATTTT. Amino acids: CASSLLAASTDTQYF.

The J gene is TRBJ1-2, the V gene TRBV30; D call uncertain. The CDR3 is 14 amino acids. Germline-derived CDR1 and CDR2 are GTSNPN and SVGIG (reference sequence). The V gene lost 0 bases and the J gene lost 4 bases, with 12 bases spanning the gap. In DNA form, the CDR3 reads TGTGCCTGGAGTGTAGGGATGCGGGCCTATGGCTACACCTTC. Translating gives CAWSVGMRAYGYTF.

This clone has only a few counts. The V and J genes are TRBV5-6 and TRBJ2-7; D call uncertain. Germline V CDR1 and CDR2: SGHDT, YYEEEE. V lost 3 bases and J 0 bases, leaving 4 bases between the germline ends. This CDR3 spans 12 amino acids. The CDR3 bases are TGTGCCAGCAGCTGGAGCTCCTACGAGCAGTACTTC. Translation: CASSWSSYEQYF.

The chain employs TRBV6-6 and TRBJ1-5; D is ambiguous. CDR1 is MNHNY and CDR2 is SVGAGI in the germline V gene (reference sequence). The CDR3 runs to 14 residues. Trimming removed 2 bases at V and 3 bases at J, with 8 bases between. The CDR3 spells CASSYDGVNQPQHF. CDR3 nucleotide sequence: TGTGCCAGCAGTTACGATGGAGTCAATCAGCCCCAGCATTTT.

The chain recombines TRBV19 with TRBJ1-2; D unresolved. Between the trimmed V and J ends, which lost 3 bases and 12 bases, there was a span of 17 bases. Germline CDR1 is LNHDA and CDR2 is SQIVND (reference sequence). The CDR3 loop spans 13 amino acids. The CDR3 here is CASSIPFDSAHTF. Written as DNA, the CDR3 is TGTGCCAGTAGTATTCCGTTTGACTCGGCACACACCTTC.

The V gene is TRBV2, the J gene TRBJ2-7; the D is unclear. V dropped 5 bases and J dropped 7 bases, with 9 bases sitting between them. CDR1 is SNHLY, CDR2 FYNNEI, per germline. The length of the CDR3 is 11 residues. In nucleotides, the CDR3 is TGTGCCAGCAGTTTTTACGGAGAGCAGTACTTC. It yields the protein CASSFYGEQYF.

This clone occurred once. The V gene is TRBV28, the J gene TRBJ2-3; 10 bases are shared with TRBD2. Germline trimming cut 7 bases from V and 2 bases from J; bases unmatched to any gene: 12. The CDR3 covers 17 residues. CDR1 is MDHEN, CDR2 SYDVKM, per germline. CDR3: CASTNGGTSAFTDTQYF. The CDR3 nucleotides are TGTGCCAGCACCAACGGCGGGACTAGCGCCTTCACAGATACGCAGTATTTT.

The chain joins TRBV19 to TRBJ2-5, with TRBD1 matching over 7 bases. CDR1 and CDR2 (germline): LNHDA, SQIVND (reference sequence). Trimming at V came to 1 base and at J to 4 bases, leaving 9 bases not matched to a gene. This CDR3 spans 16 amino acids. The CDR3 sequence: CASSIGPGRTGETQYF. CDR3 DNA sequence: TGTGCCAGTAGTATAGGTCCAGGGCGGACAGGAGAGACCCAGTACTTC.

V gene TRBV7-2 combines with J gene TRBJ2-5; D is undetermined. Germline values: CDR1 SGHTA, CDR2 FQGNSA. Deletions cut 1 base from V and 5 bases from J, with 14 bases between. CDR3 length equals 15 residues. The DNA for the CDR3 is TGTGCCAGCAGCTTAGATTTAGGGTTGTTGGAGACCCAGTACTTC. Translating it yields CASSLDLGLLETQYF. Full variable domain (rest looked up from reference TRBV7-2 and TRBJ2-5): GAGVSQSPSNKVTEKGKDVELRCDPISGHTALYWYRQSLGQGLEFLIYFQGNSAPDKSGLPSDRFSAERTGGSVSTLTIQRTQQEDSAVYLCASSLDLGLLETQYFGPGTRLLVL.

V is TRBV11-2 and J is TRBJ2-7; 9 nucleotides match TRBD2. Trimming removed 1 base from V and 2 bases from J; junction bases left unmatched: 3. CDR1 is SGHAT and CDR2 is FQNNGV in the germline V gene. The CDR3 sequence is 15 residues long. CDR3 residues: CASSLGIAGAYEQYF. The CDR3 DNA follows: TGTGCCAGCAGCTTAGGAATAGCGGGAGCCTACGAGCAGTACTTC.

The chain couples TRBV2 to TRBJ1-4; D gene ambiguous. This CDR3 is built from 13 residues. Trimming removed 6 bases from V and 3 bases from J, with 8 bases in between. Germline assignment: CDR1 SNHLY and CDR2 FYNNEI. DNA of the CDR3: TGTGCCAGCAGACTACTGGCTAATGAAAAACTGTTTTTT. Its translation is CASRLLANEKLFF.

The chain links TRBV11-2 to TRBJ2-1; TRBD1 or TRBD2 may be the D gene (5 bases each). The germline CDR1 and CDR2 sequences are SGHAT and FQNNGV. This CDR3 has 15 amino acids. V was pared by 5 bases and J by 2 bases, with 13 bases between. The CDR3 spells CASSPGTSAYNEQFF. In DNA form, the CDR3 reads TGTGCCAGCAGCCCCGGGACCTCAGCCTACAATGAGCAGTTCTTC.

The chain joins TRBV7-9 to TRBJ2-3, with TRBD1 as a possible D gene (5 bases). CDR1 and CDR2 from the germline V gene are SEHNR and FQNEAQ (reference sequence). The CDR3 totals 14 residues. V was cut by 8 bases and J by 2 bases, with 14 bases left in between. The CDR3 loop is CASARGQVTDTQYF. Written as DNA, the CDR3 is TGTGCCAGCGCCCGCGGACAAGTCACAGATACGCAGTATTTT.

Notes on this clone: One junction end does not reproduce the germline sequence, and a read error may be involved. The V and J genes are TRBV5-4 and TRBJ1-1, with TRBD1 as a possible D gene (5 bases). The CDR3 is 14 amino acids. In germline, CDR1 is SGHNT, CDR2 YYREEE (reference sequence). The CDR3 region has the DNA TGTGCCAGCAGTTTGGGGAGGGGGAACACTGAAGCTTTCTTT. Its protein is CASSLGRGNTEAFF.

CDR3 coding DNA: TGTGCCAGCAGCTCGACAGGGGGTTGGACTGAAGCTTTCTTT. Encoded protein: CASSSTGGWTEAFF. The rearrangement uses TRBV7-9 and TRBJ1-1; 9 bases match TRBD1. CDR1 and CDR2 (germline): SEHNR, FQNEAQ (reference sequence). The CDR3 is 14 residues long. With V trimmed by 4 bases and J by 5 bases, 5 bases remained unmatched.

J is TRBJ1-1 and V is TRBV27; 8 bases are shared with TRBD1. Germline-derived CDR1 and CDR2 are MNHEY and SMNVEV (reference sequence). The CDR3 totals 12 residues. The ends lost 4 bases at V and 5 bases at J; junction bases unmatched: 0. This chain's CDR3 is CASSYRGTEAFF. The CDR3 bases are TGTGCCAGCAGTTACAGGGGGACTGAAGCTTTCTTT.

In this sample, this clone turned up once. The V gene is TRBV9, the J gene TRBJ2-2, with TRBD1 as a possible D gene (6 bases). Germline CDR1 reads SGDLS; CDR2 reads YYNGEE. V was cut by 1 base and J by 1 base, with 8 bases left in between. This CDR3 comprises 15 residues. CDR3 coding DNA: TGTGCCAGCAGCGTATCGACAGGGAACACCGGGGAGCTGTTTTTT. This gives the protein CASSVSTGNTGELFF.